This T cell receptor (beta chain) was retrieved from a study of T cells in Graves' hyperthyroidism and ophthalmopathy. RNA transcripts served as the template for amplifying TCR beta CDR3 regions. HTBI primers were employed in a first-round RT-PCR of the TCR CDR3. TCRdb reprocessed the multiplex PCR reads via MiXCR and lists one record per CDR3 protein. This table holds roughly 570,000 distinct CDR3 sequences, around 42% found once. Points from the study as a whole: Most expanded thyroid clonotypes above 0.001 recurred in blood.

The authors deemed Graves' hyperthyroidism stable absent ophthalmopathy progression within 18 months. Germline values: CDR1 SQVTM, CDR2 ANQGSEA. The CDR3 spans 11 residues. The count of this clonotype is one. As yet, its antigen is unknown. The chain uses TRBV29-1 and TRBJ1-1; D gene uncertain. The receptor's source is a woman between 18 and 29 years old with Graves' hyperthyroidism. Sequenced: peripheral blood or thyroid tissue (not recorded which). CDR3 coding DNA: TGCAGTTTGACACGCGGGCCTGAAGCTTTCTTT. This translates into CSLTRGPEAFF.